These 30 T cell receptor beta chains share one sample of origin, sequenced in a study of cytomegalovirus exposure and HLA in healthy donors. The primer mix had 60 Vbeta and 13 Jbeta primers. Libraries were prepared by immunoSEQ multiplex PCR; TCRdb keeps only in-frame clonotypes and omits some of them. The sample records over 150,000 clones, around 64% being singletons. Input material: PBMCs. These receptors were obtained from a woman in her twenties or thirties in good health and CMV-seronegative.

The chain couples TRBV7-6 to TRBJ1-1, with D possibly TRBD1 on 5 matching bases. V dropped 2 bases and J dropped 5 bases, with 12 bases sitting between them. In germline, CDR1 is SGHVS, CDR2 FNYEAQ. The CDR3 length is 14 residues. This chain's CDR3 is CASSLSGVGTEAFF. The CDR3 DNA reads TGTGCCAGCAGCTTATCGGGGGTAGGGACTGAAGCTTTCTTT. The full variable domain, its missing parts supplied by reference TRBV7-6 and TRBJ1-1, is GAGVSQSPRYKVTKRGQDVALRCDPISGHVSLYWYRQALGQGPEFLTYFNYEAQQDKSGLPNDRFSAERPEGSISTLTIQRTEQRDSAMYRCASSLSGVGTEAFFGQGTRLTVV.

The chain uses TRBV28 and TRBJ2-7; D may be TRBD1 (6 bases). The CDR3 length is 16 residues. Germline V lookup: CDR1 MDHEN, CDR2 SYDVKM. Trimming shortened V by 6 bases and J by 0 bases, and 18 bases separated the two germline ends. In DNA form, the CDR3 reads TGTGCCAGCAGGGACCTGGGACAATACCTCTCCTACGAGCAGTACTTC. Protein sequence: CASRDLGQYLSYEQYF.

J is TRBJ2-1 and V is TRBV7-6; 9 positions agree with TRBD2. This CDR3 contains 16 residues. The J segment lost 1 base and the V segment lost 2 bases, leaving 3 bases of the junction unmatched. The germline V gene encodes CDR1 SGHVS and CDR2 FNYEAQ. The CDR3 sequence is CASSLPGLASYNEQFF. The CDR3 region has the DNA TGTGCCAGCAGCTTACCCGGACTAGCGTCCTACAATGAGCAGTTCTTC.

The J gene is TRBJ1-2, the V gene TRBV19, with TRBD1 as a possible D gene (6 bases). CDR3 length: 15 residues. Germline V CDR1 and CDR2: LNHDA, SQIVND (reference sequence). Between the trimmed V and J ends, which lost 5 bases and 3 bases, there was a span of 16 bases. CDR3 residues: CASSVPDRNYYGYTF. The CDR3 DNA follows: TGTGCCAGTAGTGTCCCGGACAGAAACTACTATGGCTACACCTTC.

The V call is TRBV28, the J call TRBJ2-7; perhaps TRBD1 as D (5 bases). This CDR3 spans 13 amino acids. Germline V lookup: CDR1 MDHEN, CDR2 SYDVKM. V shed 2 bases and J shed 4 bases, with 9 bases lying between them. The CDR3 here is CASSLTTAYEQYF. The CDR3 region has the DNA TGTGCCAGCAGTTTAACGACAGCGTACGAGCAGTACTTC.

The chain couples TRBV5-4 to TRBJ2-5, with 15 bases fitting TRBD2. The germline V gene encodes CDR1 SGHNT and CDR2 YYREEE (reference sequence). This CDR3 has 17 residues. The ends lost 4 bases at V and 9 bases at J; junction bases unmatched: 13. Here the CDR3 DNA reads TGTGCCAGCAGCCTAGGGACTAGCGGGGGGCCGGGGGGGTCCCAGTACTTC. It encodes CASSLGTSGGPGGSQYF.

This sequence joins TRBV7-9 and TRBJ2-1; 9 bases align to TRBD2. CDR3 length equals 16 residues. The V gene's germline CDR1 is SEHNR and CDR2 FQNEAQ (reference sequence). V shed 5 bases and J 5 bases; nucleotides not matched to a gene: 10. DNA of the CDR3: TGTGCCAGCAGCCTCCGCGGGGGGGCCTTGGACAATGAGCAGTTCTTC. It yields the protein CASSLRGGALDNEQFF.

This clone was seen a few times. The chain is built from TRBV30 and TRBJ2-1; 10 nucleotides align to TRBD2. The V gene's germline CDR1 is GTSNPN and CDR2 SVGIG (reference sequence). This CDR3 comprises 14 residues. The junction had 8 bases not matched to a gene; V was cut back by 5 bases and J by 7 bases. The CDR3 reads CAWETSGPFNEQFF. For the CDR3, the DNA is TGTGCCTGGGAGACTAGCGGGCCGTTTAATGAGCAGTTCTTC. Variable domain in full (rest from reference TRBV30 and TRBJ2-1): SQTIHQWPATLVQPVGSPLSLECTVEGTSNPNLYWYRQAAGRGLQLLFYSVGIGQISSEVPQNLSASRPQDRQFILSSKKLLLSDSGFYLCAWETSGPFNEQFFGPGTRLTVL.

The chain uses TRBV29-1 and TRBJ1-6; 8 bases fit TRBD1. The CDR3 is 12 amino acids. CDR1 is SQVTM and CDR2 is ANQGSEA in the germline V gene. The V and J ends lost 6 bases and 10 bases, in that order; junction bases with no gene match: 5. CDR3 DNA sequence: TGCAGCGTCCGGACAGGGTCGTCACCCCTCCACTTT. Its translation is CSVRTGSSPLHF.

V usage is TRBV5-5 and J usage is TRBJ2-7; 13 bases match TRBD2. The CDR3 length is 17 residues. The V segment lost 0 bases and the J segment 6 bases; nucleotides outside the gene matches: 9. CDR1 and CDR2 (germline): SGHKS, YYEKEE (reference sequence). CDR3 loop: CASSLANLGLAGSEQYF. The CDR3 region has the DNA TGTGCCAGCAGCTTGGCCAACTTGGGACTAGCGGGAAGCGAGCAGTACTTC.

This clone was picked up a small number of times. The gene calls are TRBV14 and TRBJ1-3; 7 bases agree with TRBD1. From germline, CDR1 is SGHDN and CDR2 FVKESK. The CDR3 spans 18 residues. V lost 4 bases to trimming and J lost 0 bases; unmatched junction nucleotides: 12. The CDR3 sequence is CASSPRTTGSISGNTIYF. The CDR3 nucleotides read TGTGCCAGCAGCCCCAGGACGACAGGGTCTATCTCTGGAAACACCATATATTTT.

The CDR3 sequence is CASSDERGWRAFF. CDR3 sequence (DNA): TGTGCCAGCAGTGATGAACGGGGGTGGAGAGCTTTCTTT. V and J are TRBV25-1 and TRBJ1-1, with D maybe TRBD1 (5 bases). With 3 bases removed from V and 10 bases from J, the gap between germline ends came to 15 bases. Germline V lookup: CDR1 MGHDK, CDR2 SYGVNS. This CDR3 contains 13 residues.

This clone was detected once. V usage is TRBV19 and J usage is TRBJ1-2; D possibly corresponds to TRBD1 (6 bases). The CDR3 has 14 residues. Between the trimmed V and J ends, which lost 5 bases and 7 bases, there was a span of 17 bases. The germline V gene encodes CDR1 LNHDA and CDR2 SQIVND (reference sequence). The CDR3 region has the DNA TGTGCCAGTAGTCTTCAAGGGGGGGGCCGTGGCTACACCTTC. As protein: CASSLQGGGRGYTF.

This chain connects TRBV6-6 to TRBJ2-1, with D unclear. This CDR3 comprises 13 residues. Germline V gives CDR1 MNHNY, CDR2 SVGAGI (reference sequence). V lost 0 bases, J lost 7 bases, and 7 bases lay in between. The DNA for the CDR3 is TGTGCCAGCAGTTACTCTCTACGGAATGAGCAGTTCTTC. Translation gives CASSYSLRNEQFF.

The rearrangement links TRBV2 to TRBJ2-1; D uncertain. Trimming removed 6 bases at V and 2 bases at J, with 8 bases between. CDR1 is SNHLY, CDR2 FYNNEI, per germline. The CDR3 is made up of 13 amino acids. The DNA for the CDR3 is TGTGCCAGCAGGATTGAGGCCTACAATGAGCAGTTCTTC. It codes for CASRIEAYNEQFF.

This clone was seen a handful of times. This chain connects TRBV9 to TRBJ1-5, with 7 nucleotides matching TRBD1. The CDR3 loop spans 14 amino acids. J gave up 2 bases and V 3 bases, and 2 bases lay outside the gene matches. Germline assignment: CDR1 SGDLS and CDR2 YYNGEE. The CDR3 is CASSGGTGNQPQHF. The CDR3 coding sequence is TGTGCCAGCAGCGGAGGGACAGGCAATCAGCCCCAGCATTTT.

V and J are TRBV25-1 and TRBJ1-5; D is ambiguous. V lost 8 bases and J 2 bases, leaving 10 bases between the germline ends. Per the germline V gene, CDR1 is MGHDK and CDR2 is SYGVNS. There are 13 residues in the CDR3. The CDR3 nucleotides read TGTGCCAGCTGGGCAGGCGGCAATCAGCCCCAGCATTTT. It specifies CASWAGGNQPQHF.

V gene TRBV12-5 combines with J gene TRBJ2-3; D possibly corresponds to TRBD1 (6 bases). This CDR3 contains 16 residues. V was pared by 3 bases and J by 2 bases, with 15 bases between. Germline assignment: CDR1 LGHNT and CDR2 FRNRAP. The DNA of the CDR3 is TGTGCTAGTGGTTTAATTAGCTGGGGGCACACAGATACGCAGTATTTT. It codes for CASGLISWGHTDTQYF.

Comments on this clone: At one end, the junction sequence differs from germline, possibly due to a read error. The chain joins TRBV7-9 to TRBJ2-7; 7 bases fit TRBD2. Germline CDR1 and CDR2: SEHNR and FQNEAQ (reference sequence). This CDR3 is 15 amino acids long. The CDR3 DNA follows: TGTGCCAGCAGCTTAATGGGAGGGGAAGCCTATGAGCAGTACTTC. Translated, it gives CASSLMGGEAYEQYF.

The CDR3 DNA sequence: TGTGCCAGCAGTGAAGCGCGGGTTAGCGGGAGTGCAAATACGCAGTATTTT. Translating gives CASSEARVSGSANTQYF. This chain uses TRBV2 with TRBJ2-3, with 9 nucleotides matching TRBD2. Germline V CDR1 and CDR2: SNHLY, FYNNEI. J was trimmed by 7 bases and V by 0 bases; bases with no gene match: 11. The CDR3 length is 17 residues.

This chain connects TRBV7-6 to TRBJ1-1; the match to TRBD1 covers 7 bases. V lost 4 bases and J lost 4; bases outside the gene matches: 9. Germline CDR1 SGHVS, CDR2 FNYEAQ. This CDR3 is 15 amino acids long. The CDR3 DNA follows: TGTGCCAGCAGCTCAAAGACAGGGTTGGGCACTGAAGCTTTCTTT. As protein: CASSSKTGLGTEAFF.

The chain is built from TRBV30 and TRBJ1-2; D gene ambiguous. Trimming pared 2 bases from V and 3 bases from J, leaving 13 bases between. The CDR3 has 14 amino acids. Germline CDR1 is GTSNPN and CDR2 is SVGIG (reference sequence). The CDR3 region is CAWSFGQADYGYTF. The CDR3 nucleotides read TGTGCCTGGAGTTTTGGGCAGGCAGACTATGGCTACACCTTC.

The chain links TRBV18 to TRBJ2-5; D perhaps matches TRBD2 (6 bases). This CDR3 comprises 12 residues. The V end was cut by 2 bases, the J end by 5 bases, with 6 bases between. Germline V CDR1 and CDR2: KGHSH, LQKENI. CDR3 in amino acids: CASSPGGETQYF. DNA of the CDR3: TGTGCCAGCTCACCAGGGGGGGAGACCCAGTACTTC.

This clone showed up just a few times. The V call is TRBV10-2, the J call TRBJ2-7; D perhaps matches TRBD1 (6 bases). In germline, CDR1 is WSHSY, CDR2 SAAADI. The germline V and J ends were trimmed by 10 bases and 3 bases, with 22 bases remaining between them. This CDR3 region has 15 residues. The CDR3 sequence is CATKESTGLYYEQYF. Here the CDR3 DNA reads TGCGCCACCAAGGAATCGACAGGCCTATACTACGAGCAGTACTTC.

V is TRBV11-2 and J is TRBJ1-6, with D possibly being TRBD1 (6 bases). The V gene's germline CDR1 is SGHAT and CDR2 FQNNGV. The CDR3 runs to 15 residues. V was clipped by 6 bases and J by 7 bases, with 16 bases between them. CDR3 nucleotide sequence: TGTGCCAGCAGTTCAGGAGGGGGGGGCAATTCACCCCTCCACTTT. This gives the protein CASSSGGGGNSPLHF.

Concerning this clone: The same CDR3 arises from other DNA sequences in this sample as well. CDR3 nucleotides: TGTGCCAGCAGCGCGGGCCGGACAGGGGGCTCCTACGAGCAGTACTTC. Translated: CASSAGRTGGSYEQYF. The V call is TRBV7-6, the J call TRBJ2-7; TRBD1 aligns across 10 bases. The V gene's germline CDR1 is SGHVS and CDR2 FNYEAQ. V was pared by 5 bases and J by 0 bases, with 7 bases of the junction left unmatched. The CDR3 runs 16 residues.

V is TRBV30 and J is TRBJ1-2; 8 bases agree with TRBD1. The CDR3 is made up of 13 amino acids. Per the germline V gene, CDR1 is GTSNPN and CDR2 is SVGIG (reference sequence). V lost 4 bases to trimming and J lost 4 bases; unmatched junction nucleotides: 5. The CDR3, as DNA: TGTGCCTGGAACCAGGGGGCGGCCTATGGCTACACCTTC. This gives the protein CAWNQGAAYGYTF.

The CDR3 sequence is CSVGARGSIQYF. The CDR3 DNA sequence: TGCAGCGTTGGAGCCAGGGGATCCATTCAGTACTTC. This chain connects TRBV29-1 to TRBJ2-4; TRBD1 might be the D (6 bases). From germline, CDR1 is SQVTM and CDR2 ANQGSEA. CDR3 size: 12 residues. Trimming took off 4 bases at V and 9 bases at J, with 13 bases between the two ends.

This chain uses TRBV4-3 with TRBJ2-3, with TRBD2 matching over 9 bases. Trimming cost V 4 bases and J 0 bases; bases outside gene matches: 5. Looked up from germline, CDR1 is LGHNA and CDR2 is YSLEER. The CDR3 runs to 16 residues. For the CDR3, the DNA is TGCGCCAGCAGCCCTAGGACTAGCGCGAGCACAGATACGCAGTATTTT. Protein sequence: CASSPRTSASTDTQYF.

The genes are TRBV2 and TRBJ1-5, with 10 bases matching TRBD1. Trimming removed 6 bases from V and 7 bases from J; junction bases left unmatched: 6. CDR1 and CDR2 from the germline V gene are SNHLY and FYNNEI. The CDR3 is made up of 14 amino acids. This CDR3 is CASREDRGEQPQHF. DNA for the CDR3: TGTGCCAGCAGGGAGGACAGGGGGGAACAGCCCCAGCATTTT.